This passage covers 20 T cell receptor beta chains from one sample sequenced in a study of shared clonotypes between healthy human individuals. Repertoires were generated with immunoSEQ multiplex PCR, while TCRdb's copy carries only in-frame clones and drops some. Altogether 1.5 million to 1.9 million clones are present, approximately 98% being singletons, with the ten largest covering approximately 0.44%. Sequencing was carried out using naive CD4+ T cells sorted from blood. Subset of the sample: CD45RA+ positively selected. The receptors come from a man aged 25 to 40 in good health.

The chain couples TRBV9 to TRBJ1-5; maybe TRBD1 (5 bases). V was clipped by 1 base and J by 3 bases, with 8 bases between them. Germline CDR1 is SGDLS and CDR2 is YYNGEE. The CDR3 has 14 residues. CDR3 nucleotides: TGTGCCAGCAGCGTATCAGGGATCAATCAGCCCCAGCATTTT. Amino acid sequence: CASSVSGINQPQHF.

The chain joins TRBV5-1 to TRBJ2-7; a possible D gene is TRBD2 (6 bases). The ends were cut back, 0 bases at V and 3 bases at J, with 10 bases in the middle. The CDR3 spans 14 residues. The V gene's germline CDR1 is SGHRS and CDR2 YFSETQ. Written as DNA, the CDR3 is TGCGCCAGCAGCTTGGATAGCGGCTACTACGAGCAGTACTTC. Protein product: CASSLDSGYYEQYF.

The V gene is TRBV27, the J gene TRBJ1-5; no clear D gene. The V end lost 5 bases, the J end lost 4 bases, and 12 bases lay between the germline ends. The CDR3 consists of 14 residues. The germline V gene encodes CDR1 MNHEY and CDR2 SMNVEV (reference sequence). The CDR3 sequence: CASSPGSRNQPQHF. The CDR3 bases are TGTGCCAGCAGTCCCGGCTCCAGAAATCAGCCCCAGCATTTT.

This chain connects TRBV27 to TRBJ2-7; D is unclear. V shed 4 bases and J shed 7 bases, with 11 bases lying between them. The CDR3 spans 12 residues. In germline, CDR1 is MNHEY, CDR2 SMNVEV (reference sequence). Here the CDR3 DNA reads TGTGCCAGCAGTTCGGGCCCCCGGGAGCAGTACTTC. Protein sequence: CASSSGPREQYF.

This clone was detected once. The gene calls are TRBV9 and TRBJ2-1; D is unclear. Trimming removed 3 bases from V and 1 base from J, with 8 bases in between. Germline CDR1 SGDLS, CDR2 YYNGEE. This CDR3 has 14 residues. The CDR3 DNA sequence: TGTGCCAGCAGCGCGGGTATTTCCTACAATGAGCAGTTCTTC. This codes for CASSAGISYNEQFF. Full variable domain (missing parts from reference TRBV9 and TRBJ2-1): DSGVTQTPKHLITATGQRVTLRCSPRSGDLSVYWYQQSLDQGLQFLIQYYNGEERAKGNILERFSAQQFPDLHSELNLSSLELGDSALYFCASSAGISYNEQFFGPGTRLTVL.

The V gene is TRBV9, the J gene TRBJ2-7; 11 bases are shared with TRBD2. The CDR3 has 16 residues. Per germline, CDR1 SGDLS and CDR2 YYNGEE. V lost 0 bases and J lost 6; bases outside the gene matches: 8. CDR3 bases: TGTGCCAGCAGCGTAGATCTAGCGGGAGGAAGGGGCGAGCAGTACTTC. As protein: CASSVDLAGGRGEQYF.

The J gene is TRBJ2-2, the V gene TRBV5-1; unclear D gene. V was pared by 4 bases and J by 4 bases, with 5 bases between. The CDR3 has 12 amino acids. CDR1 SGHRS and CDR2 YFSETQ come from the germline V gene. CDR3 DNA: TGCGCCAGCAGCCACCCCACCGGGGAGCTGTTTTTT. Its protein product is CASSHPTGELFF.

This rearrangement joins TRBV9 to TRBJ2-1, with a possible D match to TRBD2 (6 bases). The germline gives CDR1 SGDLS, CDR2 YYNGEE. Trimming left V 0 bases short and J 14 bases short, with 21 bases between. This CDR3 is 15 amino acids long. The CDR3 coding sequence is TGTGCCAGCAGCGTAGGTGCTAGCGTAGAATCGCTAGAGTTCTTC. As protein: CASSVGASVESLEFF. Drawing the rest from reference TRBV9 and TRBJ2-1, the complete variable domain is DSGVTQTPKHLITATGQRVTLRCSPRSGDLSVYWYQQSLDQGLQFLIQYYNGEERAKGNILERFSAQQFPDLHSELNLSSLELGDSALYFCASSVGASVESLEFFGPGTRLTVL.

J is TRBJ2-7 and V is TRBV30; D ambiguous. The germline gives CDR1 GTSNPN, CDR2 SVGIG (reference sequence). This CDR3 spans 12 amino acids. Trimming cost V 1 base and J 1 base, with 5 bases left between them. The CDR3 reads CAWSELSYEQYF. The CDR3 coding sequence is TGTGCCTGGAGTGAATTGTCCTACGAGCAGTACTTC.

V gene TRBV9 combines with J gene TRBJ2-7; 10 nucleotides line up with TRBD2. CDR1 and CDR2 from the germline V gene are SGDLS and YYNGEE. The J segment lost 6 bases and the V segment lost 7 bases, leaving 16 bases of the junction unmatched. This CDR3 region has 16 residues. The DNA of the CDR3 is TGTGCCAGCCATGGAGAGTGCGAAGGGACTAGCGCCGAGCAGTACTTC. It is translated as CASHGECEGTSAEQYF.

The rearrangement uses TRBV6-1 and TRBJ1-2; 7 positions match TRBD1. The CDR3 runs to 14 residues. Germline V CDR1 and CDR2: MNHNS, SASEGT. The V and J ends lost 6 bases and 4 bases, in that order; junction bases with no gene match: 8. Written as DNA, the CDR3 is TGTGCCAGCAGCCTCGGACAGGAAACCTATGGCTACACCTTC. Translation gives CASSLGQETYGYTF.

The sample holds one count of this clone. The chain links TRBV18 to TRBJ1-2, with a weak D call TRBD1 (5 bases). The CDR3 loop spans 15 amino acids. Germline-derived CDR1 and CDR2 are KGHSH and LQKENI. With 2 bases removed from V and 8 bases from J, the gap between germline ends came to 18 bases. Here the CDR3 DNA reads TGTGCCAGCTCACCATTCGTGGACCAGGGCCTCGGCTACACCTTC. This encodes CASSPFVDQGLGYTF. Full variable domain (outside the CDR3, taken from reference TRBV18 and TRBJ1-2): NAGVMQNPRHLVRRRGQEARLRCSPMKGHSHVYWYRQLPEEGLKFMVYLQKENIIDESGMPKERFSAEFPKEGPSILRIQQVVRGDSAAYFCASSPFVDQGLGYTFGSGTRLTVV.

The chain recombines TRBV11-2 with TRBJ2-5; 7 bases line up with TRBD2. The CDR3 consists of 15 residues. In germline, CDR1 is SGHAT, CDR2 FQNNGV. V trimming: 0 bases; J trimming: 5 bases; junction bases outside the gene matches: 6. The CDR3 loop is CASSLDRGVGETQYF. In DNA form, the CDR3 reads TGTGCCAGCAGCTTAGATCGGGGGGTAGGGGAGACCCAGTACTTC.

The chain couples TRBV6-1 to TRBJ2-7, with 11 positions matching TRBD1. CDR3 length: 15 amino acids. Germline V CDR1 and CDR2: MNHNS, SASEGT. J gave up 7 bases and V 4 bases, and 9 bases lay outside the gene matches. The CDR3 protein is CASSGTRTGGYEQYF. Written as DNA, the CDR3 is TGTGCCAGCAGTGGAACTCGGACAGGGGGCTATGAGCAGTACTTC.

The V and J genes are TRBV7-9 and TRBJ2-7; 12 nucleotides match TRBD1. V lost 1 base to trimming and J lost 2 bases; unmatched junction nucleotides: 3. CDR1 is SEHNR and CDR2 is FQNEAQ in the germline V gene (reference sequence). This CDR3 spans 16 amino acids. CDR3 DNA: TGTGCCAGCAGCTTAGTAGGGACAGGGGGCGCCTACGAGCAGTACTTC. Amino acids: CASSLVGTGGAYEQYF. Together with reference TRBV7-9 and TRBJ2-7, the CDR3 gives the full variable domain: DTGVSQNPRHKITKRGQNVTFRCDPISEHNRLYWYRQTLGQGPEFLTYFQNEAQLEKSRLLSDRFSAERPKGSFSTLEIQRTEQGDSAMYLCASSLVGTGGAYEQYFGPGTRLTVT.

This clone was seen once. This rearrangement joins TRBV5-1 to TRBJ1-1; D is possibly TRBD1 (5 bases). The germline V gene encodes CDR1 SGHRS and CDR2 YFSETQ. This CDR3 has 15 residues. V was pared by 4 bases and J by 4 bases, with 17 bases between. In DNA, the CDR3 is TGCGCCAGCAGCCTGCGGCCGGGGGACCGCACTGAAGCTTTCTTT. It translates to CASSLRPGDRTEAFF. Using reference TRBV5-1 and TRBJ1-1 for the parts outside the CDR3, the full variable domain is KAGVTQTPRYLIKTRGQQVTLSCSPISGHRSVSWYQQTPGQGLQFLFEYFSETQRNKGNFPGRFSGRQFSNSRSEMNVSTLELGDSALYLCASSLRPGDRTEAFFGQGTRLTVV.

This chain uses TRBV15 with TRBJ2-5; 12 nucleotides match TRBD2. Germline values: CDR1 LNHNV, CDR2 YYDKDF (reference sequence). V was clipped by 0 bases and J by 4 bases; unmatched bases: 6. The CDR3 spans 17 residues. The CDR3 reads CATSRDLVLAGGETQYF. In DNA, the CDR3 is TGTGCCACCAGCAGAGATCTGGTACTAGCGGGAGGAGAGACCCAGTACTTC.

The chain carries TRBV7-2 and TRBJ1-5; D is unclear. Deletions cut 5 bases from V and 3 bases from J, with 14 bases between. The CDR3 is 15 residues long. CDR1 is SGHTA, CDR2 FQGNSA, per germline. The CDR3 DNA is TGTGCCAGCAGCGTCAGCGGCAGCACCAATCAGCCCCAGCATTTT. It specifies CASSVSGSTNQPQHF.

The chain couples TRBV4-3 to TRBJ2-1, with TRBD1 matching over 9 bases. V gave up 1 base and J gave up 2 bases; unmatched junction bases: 6. The CDR3 has 17 residues. The V gene's germline CDR1 is LGHNA and CDR2 YSLEER. In DNA form, the CDR3 reads TGCGCCAGCAGCCAAGGAGTGGGGACAGGGACCTACAATGAGCAGTTCTTC. Its protein is CASSQGVGTGTYNEQFF.

In this sample, this clone turned up once. The V call is TRBV6-1, the J call TRBJ2-3; D may be TRBD1 (6 bases). Germline lookup yields CDR1 MNHNS and CDR2 SASEGT. The CDR3 totals 15 residues. V was cut by 6 bases and J by 0 bases, with 13 bases left in between. The CDR3 DNA sequence: TGTGCCAGCAGCACGGGACACCAAAGCACAGATACGCAGTATTTT. This sequence encodes CASSTGHQSTDTQYF.